This TCR beta chain came from a study of CD8+ T cells in alopecia areata. The germline gives CDR1 SNHLY, CDR2 FYNNEI. The ends were cut back, 6 bases at V and 7 bases at J, with 7 bases in the middle. The CDR3 spans 11 residues. Treatment reported: oral pan-JAK inhibitor, 5-10 mg twice daily. Extraction and reverse transcription of RNA yielded cDNA as the sequencing template. The assay was immunoSEQ multiplex PCR, and TCRdb's table has in-frame clones only and misses some. Of about 190,000 clones listed, roughly three fifths are singletons. This clonotype originated in a human donor with alopecia areata. Sample: CD4+ T cells sorted from blood, taken at week 4, from a patient treated with tofacitinib. The chain uses TRBV2 and TRBJ2-1, with D perhaps given as TRBD1 or TRBD2 (5 bases each). As DNA, the CDR3 is TGTGCCAGCAGGGGGGAGAATGAGCAGTTCTTC. Amino acid sequence: CASRGENEQFF.